The entry below gives a single TCR beta chain sequence along with its context. As processed by the authors: Amplifying reference gene primers gave estimates of nucleated cell counts. The repertoire was sequenced with immunoSEQ multiplex PCR; TCRdb's copy has only in-frame clones and lacks some. Clonal size and the V and J genes are those of that table, whereas D and trimming came from the DNA. The top ten hold approximately 0.45% of the sample, which has approximately 93,000 clones, approximately 89% seen once. These data come from a study of blood T cell repertoires in COVID-19. Study-level information: Samples came from the United States, Italy and Spain, spanning acute and convalescent COVID-19. The cDNA or gDNA used as material had been derived from T cells, B-cell-depleted T cells, or PBMCs.

Germline V lookup: CDR1 SGHRS, CDR2 YFSETQ. This CDR3 has 14 amino acids. V lost 3 bases and J lost 2; bases outside the gene matches: 5. The TCR originated in a man in his sixties with acute or convalescent COVID-19. This sequence joins TRBV5-1 and TRBJ2-7; TRBD1 aligns across 7 bases. Sequencing was carried out using peripheral blood. CDR3 sequence: CASSSYTGAYEQYF. CDR3 nucleotides: TGCGCCAGCAGCTCTTACACAGGGGCCTACGAGCAGTACTTC.